The sequence of this T cell receptor (beta chain) was determined in a study of T cells in Graves' hyperthyroidism and ophthalmopathy. RNA transcripts were the template for amplifying TCR beta CDR3 regions. When the TCR CDR3 underwent first-round RT-PCR, the HTBI primer set was used. One entry per CDR3 protein results from TCRdb running MiXCR on the multiplex PCR reads. The sample gives a few hundred thousand distinct CDR3 sequences, less than 20% of which show up once; around 15% is in the top ten. Trimming removed 1 base from V and 4 bases from J, with 19 bases in between. The CDR3 consists of 17 residues. A patient was excluded if there was uncontrolled infection, other autoimmune disease, pregnancy or lactation. Used for diagnoses were clinical symptoms, serum thyroxine and TRAb, thyroid ultrasound and orbital computed tomography. This clonotype was picked up many times.

The sequence came from a woman between 40 and 55 years old with Graves' ophthalmopathy. Material: blood. The J gene is TRBJ1-2, the V gene TRBV12-3 or TRBV12-4; D is undetermined. The CDR3 DNA reads as TGTGCCAGCAGTTTAGAAGGGCCCGCGGGGTATAGCTATGGCTACACCTTC. It specifies CASSLEGPAGYSYGYTF.